These T cell receptor beta chains were read from a single sample in a study of blood T cell repertoires in COVID-19. TCRdb keeps only in-frame clones here, not all; method: immunoSEQ multiplex PCR. Counted here are 200,000 to 250,000 clones, about four fifths occurring once; the ten biggest clones make up roughly 1.8%. The material sequenced was PBMCs or T cells enriched from blood (not recorded which). These receptors all come from a man between 60 and 70 years old who had recovered from COVID-19. The CDR3 runs from the conserved cysteine through the conserved F or W. D genes are given only for firm matches. Not every row has a clone size; where given, it reads once, few, many or a size class.

CDR3 length	clone size	D gene	V gene	J gene	CDR3 protein	CDR3 DNA
15	.	.	TRBV11-2	TRBJ2-7	CASSLVRGASYEQYF	TGTGCCAGCAGCTTAGTCCGGGGGGCCTCCTACGAGCAGTACTTC
15	few	.	TRBV9	TRBJ2-2	CASSPRTTNTGELFF	TGTGCCAGCAGCCCGAGGACAACCAACACCGGGGAGCTGTTTTTT
14	.	TRBD1	TRBV5-1	TRBJ1-1	CASSADRVNTEAFF	TGCGCCAGCAGCGCGGACAGGGTGAACACTGAAGCTTTCTTT
14	.	.	TRBV5-4	TRBJ2-7	CASSPVTGSGEQYF	TGTGCCAGCAGCCCGGTAACAGGGTCGGGCGAGCAGTACTTC
12	.	.	TRBV5-1	TRBJ1-2	CASSPGWYGYTF	TGCGCCAGCAGCCCAGGATGGTATGGCTACACCTTC
18	.	TRBD1	TRBV5-6	TRBJ2-4	CASSLRGGTGSAKNIQYF	TGTGCCAGCAGCTTGAGAGGGGGGACAGGGTCGGCCAAAAACATTCAGTACTTC
14	.	.	TRBV6-5	TRBJ1-2	CASSLNEVDYGYTF	TGTGCCAGCAGCCTGAATGAGGTCGACTATGGCTACACCTTC
12	.	.	TRBV19	TRBJ2-5	CASSIPTGTQYF	TGTGCCAGTAGTATACCTACTGGGACCCAGTACTTC
17	.	TRBD2	TRBV4-3	TRBJ2-5	CASSQGAAGGQQETQYF	TGCGCCAGCAGCCAAGGGGCGGCGGGGGGACAACAAGAGACCCAGTACTTC
14	few	.	TRBV2	TRBJ1-1	CASRGTPVVAEAFF	TGTGCCAGCAGGGGGACACCGGTTGTGGCTGAAGCTTTCTTT
16	.	TRBD2	TRBV7-2	TRBJ2-1	CASSLSGGGPYNEQFF	TGTGCCAGCAGCCTTTCCGGCGGGGGGCCATACAATGAGCAGTTCTTC
16	.	TRBD2	TRBV5-1	TRBJ2-1	CASSLLAGGAPYEQFF	TGCGCCAGCAGCTTGCTGGCCGGGGGGGCCCCGTATGAGCAGTTCTTC
14	once	.	TRBV11-3	TRBJ1-2	CASSLVTQLYGYTF	TGTGCCAGCAGCTTAGTTACACAGCTCTATGGCTACACCTTC
14	.	TRBD1	TRBV7-2	TRBJ1-6	CASSPWDSYSPLHF	TGTGCCAGCAGCCCCTGGGACAGTTATTCACCCCTCCACTTT
13	.	.	TRBV29-1	TRBJ2-7	CSVESRTNYEQYF	TGCAGCGTTGAGAGTAGGACAAACTACGAGCAGTACTTC
14	.	.	TRBV19	TRBJ1-1	CASSIRTDNTEAFF	TGTGCCAGTAGTATCCGGACAGACAACACTGAAGCTTTCTTT
12	few	.	TRBV3-1/TRBV3-2	TRBJ1-5	CASSHPGQPQHF	TGTGCCAGCAGCCATCCCGGGCAGCCCCAGCATTTT
16	.	TRBD2	TRBV27	TRBJ2-7	CASSSTSGGAPYEQYF	TGTGCCAGCAGTTCCACAAGCGGGGGCGCACCCTACGAGCAGTACTTC
19	.	TRBD2	TRBV15	TRBJ2-1	CATSRDKTSGGKQYNEQFF	TGTGCCACCAGCAGAGATAAGACAAGCGGGGGGAAACAATACAATGAGCAGTTCTTC
13	.	.	TRBV28	TRBJ2-1	CASLSLAPNEQFF	TGTGCCAGCCTGAGCCTAGCCCCCAATGAGCAGTTCTTC
14	.	.	TRBV7-9	TRBJ1-1	CASSGGGRATEAFF	TGTGCCAGCAGCGGCGGGGGTCGCGCCACTGAAGCTTTCTTT
15	.	TRBD1	TRBV2	TRBJ2-1	CASSSEGQGHNEQFF	TGTGCCAGCAGTAGTGAAGGACAGGGTCACAATGAGCAGTTCTTC
17	once	TRBD2	TRBV13	TRBJ2-1	CASSSLSGVSSYNEQFF	TGTGCCAGCAGCTCCCTTAGCGGGGTGAGCTCCTACAATGAGCAGTTCTTC
13	few	.	TRBV27	TRBJ1-1	CASSPNQGTEAFF	TGTGCCAGCAGTCCAAACCAGGGCACTGAAGCTTTCTTT
14	.	.	TRBV6-5	TRBJ1-1	CASRPGVISTEAFF	TGTGCCAGCAGGCCAGGGGTCATAAGCACTGAAGCTTTCTTT
11	once	.	TRBV9	TRBJ2-7	CASSVKLEQYF	TGTGCCAGCAGCGTAAAACTTGAGCAGTACTTC
13	.	.	TRBV5-1	TRBJ1-1	CASSFTGNTEAFF	TGCGCCAGCAGTTTCACAGGGAACACTGAAGCTTTCTTT
14	.	TRBD1	TRBV19	TRBJ2-5	CASSMDRGRETQYF	TGTGCCAGTAGTATGGACAGGGGGCGAGAGACCCAGTACTTC
17	.	.	TRBV7-9	TRBJ2-7	CASSPVSALTAEVEQYF	TGTGCCAGCAGCCCCGTTTCTGCCCTGACGGCCGAGGTCGAGCAGTACTTC
14	.	.	TRBV11-1	TRBJ2-7	CASSPTGGFYEQYF	TGTGCCAGCAGCCCTACGGGGGGCTTCTACGAGCAGTACTTC
14	.	.	TRBV5-1	TRBJ2-2	CASSSTANTGELFF	TGCGCCAGCAGCTCTACAGCGAACACCGGGGAGCTGTTTTTT
14	.	.	TRBV10-3	TRBJ1-6	CAISIQERDSPLHF	TGTGCCATCAGTATACAGGAGAGAGATTCACCCCTCCACTTT
14	few	TRBD1	TRBV3-1/TRBV3-2	TRBJ1-5	CASSQGQGVQPQHF	TGTGCCAGCAGCCAGGGACAGGGAGTACAGCCCCAGCATTTT
12	.	.	TRBV19	TRBJ1-5	CASTTGRQPQHF	TGTGCCAGTACGACAGGTCGTCAGCCCCAGCATTTT
16	few	.	TRBV7-8	TRBJ2-2	CASSPSEGRNTGELFF	TGTGCCAGCAGCCCCTCGGAGGGGAGGAACACCGGGGAGCTGTTTTTT
15	.	.	TRBV5-5	TRBJ1-2	CASSLAGERADGYTF	TGTGCCAGCAGCTTGGCCGGGGAAAGGGCCGATGGCTACACCTTC
16	few	.	TRBV11-2	TRBJ1-6	CASSPPWGHAGSPLHF	TGTGCCAGCAGCCCCCCCTGGGGACATGCTGGTTCACCCCTCCACTTT
14	.	.	TRBV3-1/TRBV3-2	TRBJ2-2	CASSQSGAAGELFF	TGTGCCAGCAGCCAATCAGGGGCAGCTGGGGAGCTGTTTTTT
13	.	.	TRBV6-4	TRBJ1-5	CASSASLNQPQHF	TGTGCCAGCAGTGCCTCTCTCAATCAGCCCCAGCATTTT
14	.	TRBD1	TRBV11-2	TRBJ1-1	CASSLGQKNTEAFF	TGTGCCAGCAGCTTGGGACAGAAGAACACTGAAGCTTTCTTT
13	.	.	TRBV14	TRBJ1-3	CASSQAGSNTIYF	TGTGCCAGCAGCCAAGCGGGGTCAAACACCATATATTTT
13	once	.	TRBV7-8	TRBJ1-2	CASSLPHDSGYTF	TGTGCCAGCAGCTTACCCCACGACTCTGGCTACACCTTC
15	.	TRBD1	TRBV5-1	TRBJ1-2	CASSPRTGAGYGYTF	TGCGCCAGCAGCCCCAGGACAGGGGCAGGCTATGGCTACACCTTC
13	.	.	TRBV2	TRBJ1-1	CASTQGSRTEAFF	TGTGCCAGCACCCAGGGGTCCCGCACTGAAGCTTTCTTT
17	.	TRBD2	TRBV19	TRBJ2-3	CASSIGRAGGRTDTQYF	TGTGCCAGTAGTATTGGCAGGGCGGGGGGGCGGACAGATACGCAGTATTTT
15	.	TRBD1	TRBV7-2	TRBJ1-6	CASSDGTGLHSPLHF	TGTGCCAGCAGCGACGGGACAGGGTTACATTCACCCCTCCACTTT
15	.	TRBD1	TRBV6-5	TRBJ1-4	CASSNTGETSRKLFF	TGTGCCAGCAGTAATACAGGGGAGACATCGCGCAAACTGTTTTTT
15	.	.	TRBV5-1	TRBJ1-4	CASSYQRAANEKLFF	TGCGCCAGCAGCTACCAGAGGGCTGCTAATGAAAAACTGTTTTTT
14	once	TRBD1	TRBV18	TRBJ1-2	CASSLTGVFNGYTF	TGTGCCAGCTCACTAACAGGGGTTTTCAATGGCTACACCTTC
14	.	.	TRBV5-1	TRBJ2-7	CASSLDSLAYEQYF	TGCGCCAGCAGCTTGGACAGTCTCGCCTACGAGCAGTACTTC
16	.	TRBD2	TRBV18	TRBJ2-1	CASSPEDLLAYNEQFF	TGTGCCAGCTCACCAGAGGACTTACTAGCGTACAATGAGCAGTTCTTC
13	once	.	TRBV4-3	TRBJ1-4	CASSQTDNEKLFF	TGCGCCAGCAGCCAGACAGATAATGAAAAACTGTTTTTT
17	.	TRBD1	TRBV5-4	TRBJ2-6	CASSLGQGARGANVLTF	TGTGCCAGCAGCTTGGGACAGGGGGCGCGGGGGGCCAACGTCCTGACTTTC
17	few	TRBD1	TRBV19	TRBJ1-5	CASSPRGTGDGNQPQHF	TGTGCCAGTAGTCCCCGGGGCACAGGGGATGGCAATCAGCCCCAGCATTTT
18	.	TRBD2	TRBV7-3	TRBJ2-7	CASSLTSGGSGGVYEQYF	TGTGCCAGCAGCTTAACTTCGGGGGGATCCGGAGGAGTCTACGAGCAGTACTTC